This entry lists 3 T cell receptor beta chains sequenced from one sample in a study of CD8+ T cells in alopecia areata. RNA extraction was followed by reverse transcription into cDNA, which acted as the sequencing template. Profiled with immunoSEQ multiplex PCR; TCRdb holds only in-frame clones, not every one. In total the sample includes 200,000 to 300,000 clones, none of them seen once. The authors sorted pooled cutaneous lymph node cells using CD4, CD8alpha, NKG2D, NKG2ACE and other markers. Sequenced: CD4+ T cells sorted from a lymph node. The receptors originated from a C3H/HeJ mouse with alopecia areata. The strain's MHC: H2-k.

This clone turned up a few times. Gene names are mouse gene names. The read ends 4 residues shy of where the CDR3 ends; the end is completed using the germline J gene. This chain connects TRBV13-1 to TRBJ2-3; TRBD1 aligns across 7 bases. This CDR3 is built from 16 residues. Per germline, CDR1 NSHNY and CDR2 SYGAGN. CDR3 region: CASSPRQGEREETLYF. The sequenced part of the CDR3 DNA is TGTGCCAGCAGCCCCAGACAGGGTGAGAGAGAAGAA.

There are a few counts of this clone. Gene names are mouse gene names. The CDR3 is cut off 4 residues early in the read; its end comes from the germline J gene. J is TRBJ1-2 and V is TRBV31; D remains unclear. With 0 bases removed from V and 0 bases from J, the gap between germline ends came to 8 bases. Germline V lookup: CDR1 GKSSPN, CDR2 SITVG. The CDR3 runs 14 residues. The CDR3 protein is CAWSLLQPNSDYTF. Incomplete CDR3 DNA: TGTGCCTGGAGTCTACTACAGCCAAACTCC.

The sample holds a few counts of this clone. The listed genes are named as in mouse. The read stops 4 residues short of the end of the CDR3; the missing end is completed from the germline J gene. The chain uses TRBV13-3 and TRBJ2-1; TRBD2 might be the D (7 bases). CDR1 and CDR2 from the germline V gene are NNHDY and SYVADS. Deletions cut 1 base from V and 5 bases from J, with 10 bases between. There are 14 residues in the CDR3. The sequenced part of the CDR3 DNA is TGTGCCAGCAGTGATCGGGGGGCTGATGCT. Protein: CASSDRGADA. The full-length CDR3 reads as CASSDRGADAEQFF.